This T cell receptor beta chain came from a study of T cells after yellow fever vaccination. This clonotype was seen a few times. The CDR3 runs 14 residues. Trimming took off 11 bases at V and 4 bases at J, with 17 bases between the two ends. In germline, CDR1 is SGHTA, CDR2 FQGNSA. MiXCR, run by TCRdb on the 5' RACE reads, gives a single entry per CDR3 protein. This table holds 300,000 to 400,000 distinct CDR3 sequences, 3% to 4.5% found once. Sequences were derived from PBMCs, sampled 5 days after the yellow fever booster vaccination. The clonotype comes from a man aged 18 to 30 who received the YFV17D yellow fever vaccine. The rearrangement links TRBV7-2 to TRBJ1-4, with a tentative D call TRBD1 (6 bases). The CDR3 region is CASRRGTVNEKLFF. CDR3 bases: TGTGCCTCGCGGAGGGGGACGGTTAATGAAAAACTGTTTTTT.